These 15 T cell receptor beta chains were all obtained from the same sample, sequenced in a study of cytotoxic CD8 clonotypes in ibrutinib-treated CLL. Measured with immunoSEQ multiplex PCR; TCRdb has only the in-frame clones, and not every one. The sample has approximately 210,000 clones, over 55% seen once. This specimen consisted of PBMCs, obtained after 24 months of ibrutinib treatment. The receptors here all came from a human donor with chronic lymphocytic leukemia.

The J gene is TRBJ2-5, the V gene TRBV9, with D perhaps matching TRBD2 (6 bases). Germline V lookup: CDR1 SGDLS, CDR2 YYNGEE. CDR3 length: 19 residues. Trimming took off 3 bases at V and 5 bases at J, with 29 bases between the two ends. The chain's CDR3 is CASSASAGGRPSGFETQYF. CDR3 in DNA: TGTGCCAGCAGCGCCTCCGCTGGGGGGAGGCCATCAGGGTTTGAGACCCAGTACTTC.

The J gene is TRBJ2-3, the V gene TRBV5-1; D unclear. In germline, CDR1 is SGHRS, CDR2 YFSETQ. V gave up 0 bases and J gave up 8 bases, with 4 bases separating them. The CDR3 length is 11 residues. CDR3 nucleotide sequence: TGCGCCAGCAGCTTGGAAGCTACGCAGTATTTT. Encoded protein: CASSLEATQYF.

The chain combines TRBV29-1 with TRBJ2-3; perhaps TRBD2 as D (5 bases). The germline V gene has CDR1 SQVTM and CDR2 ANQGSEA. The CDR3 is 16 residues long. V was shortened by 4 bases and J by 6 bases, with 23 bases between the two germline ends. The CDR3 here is CSVVTMRTWDADTQYF. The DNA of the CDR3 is TGCAGCGTTGTGACTATGCGAACATGGGATGCGGATACGCAGTATTTT.

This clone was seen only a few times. The CDR3 DNA is TGTGCCAGCAGCCGACAGGGAAAAGGTTCAGATACGCAGTATTTT. Its translation: CASSRQGKGSDTQYF. J is TRBJ2-3 and V is TRBV2; 7 bases are shared with TRBD1. CDR1 SNHLY and CDR2 FYNNEI come from the germline V gene. With 6 bases clipped from V and 4 bases from J, the junction kept 10 bases outside the gene matches. The length of the CDR3 is 15 residues.

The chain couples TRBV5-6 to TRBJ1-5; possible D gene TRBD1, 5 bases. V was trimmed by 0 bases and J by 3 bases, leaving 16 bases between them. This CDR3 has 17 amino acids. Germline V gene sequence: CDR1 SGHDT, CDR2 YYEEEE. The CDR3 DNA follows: TGTGCCAGCAGCTTGGGGGGGGTCAGGATCCCCAATCAGCCCCAGCATTTT. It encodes CASSLGGVRIPNQPQHF.

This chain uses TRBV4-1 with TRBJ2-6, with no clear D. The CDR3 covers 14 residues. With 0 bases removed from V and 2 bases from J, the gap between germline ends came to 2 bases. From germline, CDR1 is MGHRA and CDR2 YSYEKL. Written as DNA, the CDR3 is TGCGCCAGCAGCCAAGATCCTGGGGCCAACGTCCTGACTTTC. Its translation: CASSQDPGANVLTF.

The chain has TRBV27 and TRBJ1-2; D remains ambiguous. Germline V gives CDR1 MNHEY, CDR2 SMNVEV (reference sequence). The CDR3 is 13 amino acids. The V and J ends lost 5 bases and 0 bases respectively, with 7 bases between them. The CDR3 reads CASSPATNYGYTF. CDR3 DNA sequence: TGTGCCAGCAGTCCAGCTACTAACTATGGCTACACCTTC.

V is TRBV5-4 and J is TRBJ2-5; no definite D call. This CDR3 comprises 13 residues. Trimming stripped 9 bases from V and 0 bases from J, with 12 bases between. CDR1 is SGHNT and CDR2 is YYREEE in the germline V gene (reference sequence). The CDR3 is CATQAPDQETQYF. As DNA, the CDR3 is TGTGCCACCCAGGCCCCGGACCAAGAGACCCAGTACTTC.

The DNA for the CDR3 is TGTGCCAGCAGCTTAAGCTGGGCGGGCAATGAGCAGTTCTTC. It specifies CASSLSWAGNEQFF. The chain joins TRBV7-8 to TRBJ2-1, with D perhaps TRBD2 (5 bases). The germline CDR1 and CDR2 sequences are SGHVS and FQNEAQ. V was cut by 2 bases and J by 6 bases, with 11 bases left in between. The CDR3 length is 14 residues.

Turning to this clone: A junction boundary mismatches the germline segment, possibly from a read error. The CDR3 is CAISDAGLDEKLFF. CDR3 DNA: TGTGCCATCAGTGATGCAGGGTTAGACGAAAAACTGTTTTTT. The J gene is TRBJ1-4, the V gene TRBV6-5, with a tentative D call TRBD1 (5 bases). This CDR3 has 14 amino acids. Germline CDR1 MNHEY, CDR2 SVGAGI.

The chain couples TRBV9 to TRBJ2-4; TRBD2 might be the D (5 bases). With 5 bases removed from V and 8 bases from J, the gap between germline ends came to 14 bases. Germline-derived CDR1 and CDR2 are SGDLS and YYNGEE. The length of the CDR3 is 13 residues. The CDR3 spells CASSWTPGDIQYF. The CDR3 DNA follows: TGTGCCAGCAGTTGGACCCCCGGGGACATTCAGTACTTC.

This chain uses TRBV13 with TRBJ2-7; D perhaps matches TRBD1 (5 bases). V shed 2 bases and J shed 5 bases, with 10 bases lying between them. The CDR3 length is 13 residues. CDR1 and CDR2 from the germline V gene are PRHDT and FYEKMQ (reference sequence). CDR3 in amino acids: CASSLFGAHEQYF. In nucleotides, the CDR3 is TGTGCCAGCAGCTTATTTGGGGCTCACGAGCAGTACTTC.

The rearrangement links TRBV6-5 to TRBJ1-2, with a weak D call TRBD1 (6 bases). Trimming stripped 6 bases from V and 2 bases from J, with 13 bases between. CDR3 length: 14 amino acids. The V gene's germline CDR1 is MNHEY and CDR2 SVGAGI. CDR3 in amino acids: CASRRLTGNYGYTF. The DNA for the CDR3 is TGTGCCAGCAGAAGATTGACAGGAAACTATGGCTACACCTTC.

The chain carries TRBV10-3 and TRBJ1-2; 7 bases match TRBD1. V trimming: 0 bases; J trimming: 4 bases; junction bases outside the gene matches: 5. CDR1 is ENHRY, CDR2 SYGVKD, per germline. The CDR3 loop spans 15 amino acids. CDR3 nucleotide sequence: TGTGCCATCAGTGAGTCAGTGACAGGGACCTATGGCTACACCTTC. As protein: CAISESVTGTYGYTF.

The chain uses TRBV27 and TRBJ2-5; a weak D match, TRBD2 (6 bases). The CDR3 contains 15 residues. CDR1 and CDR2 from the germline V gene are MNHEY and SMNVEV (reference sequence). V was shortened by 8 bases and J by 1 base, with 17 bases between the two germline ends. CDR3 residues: CASQTSGLPQETQYF. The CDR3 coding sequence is TGTGCCAGCCAAACGTCAGGACTACCCCAAGAGACCCAGTACTTC.